This record covers a single T cell receptor (beta chain). Its antigen is not known. These data belong to a study of CD8 T cells in Susac syndrome. Notes on the study in general: The study recognized that the number of individuals in its TCR sequencing and HLA analysis was relatively small.

The multiple sclerosis controls, all treatment-naive patients, had relapsing-remitting disease that was stable or active. TEMRA cells were enriched by FACS, and CD4+ and CD8+ T cells were negatively isolated. Random hexamers served to reverse transcribe about 0.5 to 1 ug RNA. Amplification of TCR beta CDR3 used immunoSEQ multiplex PCR across 54 Vbeta and 13 Jbeta. TCRdb ran MiXCR on the immunoSEQ multiplex PCR reads and lists one entry per CDR3 protein. The sample records 150,000 to 200,000 distinct CDR3 sequences, roughly 94% being singletons. The CDR3 covers 10 residues. Germline V gene lookup returns CDR1 DFQATT and CDR2 SNEGSKA (reference sequence). V was shortened by 6 bases and J by 6 bases, with 9 bases between the two germline ends.

The sample was CD4+ T cells from PBMCs. This receptor was identified in a human donor with multiple sclerosis. V usage is TRBV20-1 and J usage is TRBJ2-7, with D hard to call. This chain's CDR3 is CSAPWSEQYF. The CDR3 DNA sequence: TGCAGTGCCCCTTGGAGCGAGCAGTACTTC.